One sample yielded the 17 T cell receptor beta chains listed below, sequenced in a study of memory CD4+ T cells and cytomegalovirus serostatus (dated by TCRdb to the late 2010s). Single viable CD3+CD4+CD8-CD45RO+ cells were sorted as memory CD4+ T cells on a FACSAria II. Receptor libraries were prepared by the immunoSEQ multiplex PCR assay. The table comes from immuneACCESS by way of TCRdb, which keeps in-frame sequences with V and J called. Part of the clones is missing from these tables; in studies checked, under half for an unresolved V gene and the rest for unknown reasons. This sample holds around 54,000 clones; around 78% were observed only once. The top ten constitute 0.5% to 0.7% of the sample. Sequencing was done on a sample of memory CD4+ T cells from blood. The receptor source for this set is an adult in good health and CMV-seronegative.

This chain links TRBV13 with TRBJ2-2; possibly TRBD1 for D (6 bases). The CDR3 runs 16 residues. The germline V gene has CDR1 PRHDT and CDR2 FYEKMQ (reference sequence). The ends were cut back, 3 bases at V and 7 bases at J, with 18 bases in the middle. CDR3 region: CASSFSGASWNGELFF. DNA of the CDR3: TGTGCCAGCAGCTTCTCAGGGGCATCTTGGAACGGGGAGCTGTTTTTT.

In its sample, this clone was seen once. The V call is TRBV6-6, the J call TRBJ2-1, with a possible D match to TRBD2 (6 bases). The ends were cut back, 6 bases at V and 5 bases at J, with 17 bases in the middle. The CDR3 loop spans 15 amino acids. Per germline, CDR1 MNHNY and CDR2 SVGAGI (reference sequence). In DNA, the CDR3 is TGTGCCAGCAGGGACCGGGACTCTCCGCACAATGAGCAGTTCTTC. It encodes CASRDRDSPHNEQFF.

The chain recombines TRBV5-1 with TRBJ2-1; perhaps D is TRBD1 or TRBD2 (5 bases each). The V end lost 0 bases, the J end lost 8 bases, and 18 bases lay between the germline ends. The CDR3 has 16 residues. Germline V gene lookup returns CDR1 SGHRS and CDR2 YFSETQ. CDR3 protein: CASSLAPGRSLHEQFF. CDR3 nucleotides: TGCGCCAGCAGCTTGGCCCCGGGACGGAGCCTCCATGAGCAGTTCTTC. The variable domain in full, completed from reference TRBV5-1 and TRBJ2-1, reads KAGVTQTPRYLIKTRGQQVTLSCSPISGHRSVSWYQQTPGQGLQFLFEYFSETQRNKGNFPGRFSGRQFSNSRSEMNVSTLELGDSALYLCASSLAPGRSLHEQFFGPGTRLTVL.

The chain employs TRBV9 and TRBJ2-5; D is perhaps TRBD2 (5 bases). The CDR3 has 14 residues. Germline V lookup: CDR1 SGDLS, CDR2 YYNGEE. The ends were cut back, 0 bases at V and 3 bases at J, with 9 bases in the middle. The CDR3 loop reads CASSVVASKETQYF. CDR3 nucleotide sequence: TGTGCCAGCAGCGTAGTGGCTAGCAAAGAGACCCAGTACTTC.

The rearrangement joins TRBV5-4 to TRBJ2-7; the D gene is possibly TRBD2 (5 bases). The CDR3 length is 12 residues. The V end was cut by 1 base, the J end by 6 bases, with 8 bases between. Germline CDR1 reads SGHNT; CDR2 reads YYREEE (reference sequence). CDR3 loop: CASSLSGFEQYF. Here the CDR3 DNA reads TGTGCCAGCAGCTTGTCGGGGTTCGAGCAGTACTTC.

This sequence joins TRBV15 and TRBJ2-7; D not certain. V dropped 5 bases and J dropped 2 bases, with 16 bases sitting between them. Germline CDR1 reads LNHNV; CDR2 reads YYDKDF (reference sequence). The CDR3 extends over 15 amino acids. CDR3 sequence reads: CATSQRMGITYEQYF. The CDR3 DNA reads as TGTGCCACCAGCCAACGGATGGGGATCACCTACGAGCAGTACTTC.

The chain uses TRBV28 and TRBJ2-7, with D possibly TRBD2 on 6 matching bases. The CDR3 length is 14 residues. V lost 3 bases and J 1 base, leaving 10 bases between the germline ends. Germline CDR1 is MDHEN and CDR2 is SYDVKM. The CDR3 DNA follows: TGTGCCAGCAGTTTGACCGGAGGGTCCTACGAGCAGTACTTC. Translating it yields CASSLTGGSYEQYF.

The chain has TRBV5-1 and TRBJ2-7; weak D call: TRBD1 (5 bases). V was cut by 0 bases and J by 3 bases, with 10 bases left in between. The V gene's germline CDR1 is SGHRS and CDR2 YFSETQ. This CDR3 has 14 residues. CDR3 in amino acids: CASSLEGAGYEQYF. CDR3 nucleotide sequence: TGCGCCAGCAGCTTGGAAGGGGCCGGCTACGAGCAGTACTTC.

This clone appeared once. The chain has TRBV4-1 and TRBJ2-3; tentative D call: TRBD2 (6 bases). Trimming left V 1 base short and J 0 bases short, with 11 bases between. Germline V gives CDR1 MGHRA, CDR2 YSYEKL. This CDR3 contains 16 residues. As DNA, the CDR3 is TGCGCCAGCAGCCAAGTCGCGGGGACTAGCACAGATACGCAGTATTTT. Its translation: CASSQVAGTSTDTQYF.

The gene calls are TRBV5-4 and TRBJ2-1; TRBD1 matches at 10 bases. V lost 3 bases, J lost 7 bases, and 4 bases stayed unmatched. CDR1 and CDR2 (germline): SGHNT, YYREEE (reference sequence). The CDR3 is 14 amino acids. CDR3 bases: TGTGCCAGCAGCTACGGGACAGGGGTTAATGAGCAGTTCTTC. Amino acids: CASSYGTGVNEQFF.

This rearrangement joins TRBV18 to TRBJ2-5; D is ambiguous. The CDR3 covers 12 residues. V lost 1 base to trimming and J lost 4 bases, with 4 bases between them. Germline assignment: CDR1 KGHSH and CDR2 LQKENI. The CDR3 DNA follows: TGTGCCAGCTCACCACAGGGAGAGACCCAGTACTTC. Its protein is CASSPQGETQYF.

The chain carries TRBV5-4 and TRBJ2-1; D remains unclear. With 0 bases removed from V and 9 bases from J, the gap between germline ends came to 10 bases. The CDR3 sequence is 13 residues long. In germline, CDR1 is SGHNT, CDR2 YYREEE (reference sequence). CDR3 sequence reads: CASSLDIAGEQFF. The CDR3 DNA reads TGTGCCAGCAGCTTGGACATAGCAGGTGAGCAGTTCTTC.

The chain recombines TRBV28 with TRBJ2-2; the match to TRBD2 covers 11 bases. Germline V lookup: CDR1 MDHEN, CDR2 SYDVKM. This CDR3 spans 15 amino acids. Losses at the gene ends were 10 bases for V and 4 bases for J; bases not matched to a gene: 8. The CDR3 reads CAILAGGPSTGELFF. The CDR3 DNA is TGTGCCATCTTAGCGGGAGGGCCCTCCACCGGGGAGCTGTTTTTT.

This sequence joins TRBV29-1 and TRBJ2-3; 7 bases match TRBD2. This CDR3 has 14 residues. V was pared by 5 bases and J by 6 bases, with 11 bases of the junction left unmatched. From germline, CDR1 is SQVTM and CDR2 ANQGSEA. The DNA of the CDR3 is TGCAGCGTTAACGCGGGCCTAGCGGAGGATACGCAGTATTTT. It encodes CSVNAGLAEDTQYF.

The V gene is TRBV15, the J gene TRBJ2-3; D is uncertain. CDR1 is LNHNV, CDR2 YYDKDF, per germline (reference sequence). Between the trimmed V and J ends, which lost 1 base and 2 bases, there was a span of 7 bases. The CDR3 is 14 residues long. The CDR3 DNA reads TGTGCCACCAGCAGAGCGGGTTTCACAGATACGCAGTATTTT. It translates to CATSRAGFTDTQYF.

The chain recombines TRBV5-4 with TRBJ2-5, with a possible D match to TRBD1 (5 bases). Germline loops: CDR1 SGHNT, CDR2 YYREEE (reference sequence). V lost 0 bases and J lost 4, with 10 bases in between. This CDR3 region has 14 residues. CDR3 loop: CASSLDRTPETQYF. The CDR3 region has the DNA TGTGCCAGCAGCTTGGACAGGACACCAGAGACCCAGTACTTC.

This chain uses TRBV6-5 with TRBJ2-1; D remains ambiguous. Germline CDR1 MNHEY, CDR2 SVGAGI. V lost 4 bases to trimming and J lost 7 bases, with 8 bases between them. The CDR3 is 12 amino acids. In DNA, the CDR3 is TGTGCCAGCAGTTCCGGTAATAATGAGCAGTTCTTC. This codes for CASSSGNNEQFF.